The 22 T cell receptor beta chains listed next were all sequenced from one sample in a study of preoperative IRX-2 immunotherapy in early breast cancer. Profiled with immunoSEQ multiplex PCR; TCRdb holds only in-frame clones, not every one. The sample includes about 24,000 clones, about 87% of them seen just once. Treatment noted: preoperative locoregional IRX-2 cytokine immunotherapy. The source was tumor tissue, collected after IRX-2 immunotherapy. These receptors were obtained from a human donor with breast cancer.

The gene calls are TRBV28 and TRBJ1-6; maybe TRBD1 (6 bases). The CDR3 extends over 17 amino acids. Trimming removed 5 bases from V and 7 bases from J, with 21 bases in between. The germline gives CDR1 MDHEN, CDR2 SYDVKM. As DNA, the CDR3 is TGTGCCAGCAGTCCCTTCTCTCCGGGACACCGGAATTCACCCCTCCACTTT. Protein product: CASSPFSPGHRNSPLHF.

The chain combines TRBV18 with TRBJ1-3; no definite D call. Trimming pared 4 bases from V and 1 base from J, leaving 17 bases between. This CDR3 is 17 amino acids long. CDR1 KGHSH and CDR2 LQKENI come from the germline V gene. The DNA of the CDR3 is TGTGCCAGCTCACAAATGGATCTAACACTATCTGGAAACACCATATATTTT. This gives the protein CASSQMDLTLSGNTIYF.

This clone occurred once. The V call is TRBV6-5, the J call TRBJ1-6; unclear D gene. This CDR3 has 12 residues. Germline lookup yields CDR1 MNHEY and CDR2 SVGAGI. Deletions cut 9 bases from V and 8 bases from J, with 11 bases between. CDR3 loop: CASKFRDSPLHF. DNA for the CDR3: TGTGCCAGTAAATTTAGAGATTCACCCCTCCACTTT.

V and J are TRBV6-5 and TRBJ2-5; perhaps TRBD2 as D (7 bases). The J call could be wrong; TRBJ2-7 is a better fit for the DNA end. The CDR3 length is 16 residues. Germline V gene sequence: CDR1 MNHEY, CDR2 SVGAGI. The CDR3 here is CASSYSRGGSSYEQYF. Here the CDR3 DNA reads TGTGCCAGCAGTTACTCGAGGGGGGGCAGCTCCTACGAGCAGTACTTC.

The V and J genes are TRBV18 and TRBJ2-5, with D possibly being TRBD1 or TRBD2 (5 bases each). The CDR3 runs 15 residues. Germline V gene sequence: CDR1 KGHSH, CDR2 LQKENI. Trimming pared 0 bases from V and 1 base from J, leaving 9 bases between. The CDR3 nucleotides are TGTGCCAGCTCACCACCGATGAGGGGCCAAGAGACCCAGTACTTC. Translating it yields CASSPPMRGQETQYF.

The gene calls are TRBV7-9 and TRBJ1-1, with D possibly being TRBD1 (5 bases). In germline, CDR1 is SEHNR, CDR2 FQNEAQ (reference sequence). The CDR3 spans 17 residues. Trimming pared 1 base from V and 0 bases from J, leaving 15 bases between. The CDR3 here is CASSLGSGGALNTEAFF. Written as DNA, the CDR3 is TGTGCCAGCAGCTTAGGGTCCGGAGGGGCCTTGAACACTGAAGCTTTCTTT.

The chain joins TRBV6-6 to TRBJ1-6, with D unresolved. Trimming took 4 bases from V and 5 from J, leaving 9 bases between them. CDR1 and CDR2 from the germline V gene are MNHNY and SVGAGI (reference sequence). The CDR3 loop spans 14 amino acids. This CDR3 reads CASSSREDNSPLHF. The CDR3 coding sequence is TGTGCCAGCAGTTCCCGGGAGGATAATTCACCCCTCCACTTT.

The J gene is TRBJ2-3, the V gene TRBV6-4; no clear D gene. The germline V and J ends were trimmed by 3 bases and 2 bases, with 9 bases remaining between them. The CDR3 is 14 amino acids. Per germline, CDR1 MRHNA and CDR2 SNTAGT. CDR3 DNA: TGTGCCAGCAGTGAATTGGCCTCCACAGATACGCAGTATTTT. Protein: CASSELASTDTQYF.

The chain combines TRBV5-1 with TRBJ1-2; 7 positions match TRBD1. This CDR3 has 15 residues. Germline lookup yields CDR1 SGHRS and CDR2 YFSETQ. V lost 5 bases, J lost 7 bases, and 14 bases stayed unmatched. CDR3 nucleotides: TGCGCCAGCAGGTCAACAGGGGCGGGGGAAGGTGGCTACACCTTC. It is translated as CASRSTGAGEGGYTF.

This chain uses TRBV27 with TRBJ1-2; weak D call: TRBD1 (6 bases). The ends were cut back, 5 bases at V and 6 bases at J, with 19 bases in the middle. Germline-derived CDR1 and CDR2 are MNHEY and SMNVEV (reference sequence). The CDR3 extends over 15 amino acids. The CDR3 DNA follows: TGTGCCAGCAGTCCAACCGGGACAAGGAGGGATGGCTACACCTTC. Translating gives CASSPTGTRRDGYTF.

The rearrangement uses TRBV12-5 and TRBJ2-7; perhaps TRBD2 as D (7 bases). V shed 4 bases and J shed 2 bases, with 12 bases lying between them. This CDR3 is 14 amino acids long. In germline, CDR1 is LGHNT, CDR2 FRNRAP. The CDR3: CASGSGGAAYEQYF. CDR3 nucleotides: TGTGCTAGTGGTTCTGGGGGGGCTGCCTACGAGCAGTACTTC.

The chain employs TRBV2 and TRBJ1-5; D is uncertain. Trimming stripped 4 bases from V and 5 bases from J, with 3 bases between. The CDR3 extends over 11 amino acids. The germline gives CDR1 SNHLY, CDR2 FYNNEI. DNA for the CDR3: TGTGCCAGCAGTGTCGATCAGCCCCAGCATTTT. It yields the protein CASSVDQPQHF.

The gene calls are TRBV27 and TRBJ1-2; no clear D gene. Germline V gives CDR1 MNHEY, CDR2 SMNVEV (reference sequence). The CDR3 has 11 residues. V dropped 10 bases and J dropped 3 bases, with 9 bases sitting between them. CDR3: CAKSLDYGYTF. The CDR3, as DNA: TGTGCCAAATCCCTCGACTATGGCTACACCTTC.

The chain couples TRBV4-2 to TRBJ1-1; 11 nucleotides align to TRBD1. CDR1 is LGHNA, CDR2 YNFKEQ, per germline. The CDR3 is made up of 17 amino acids. Trimming removed 1 base from V and 4 bases from J; junction bases left unmatched: 8. The CDR3 coding sequence is TGTGCCAGCAGCCAAGGAGGGACAGGGGGGGTTAGCACTGAAGCTTTCTTT. It yields the protein CASSQGGTGGVSTEAFF.

The sample holds one count of this clone. The chain links TRBV18 to TRBJ2-7; TRBD2 is a possible D gene (6 bases). Between the trimmed V and J ends, which lost 3 bases and 6 bases, there was a span of 21 bases. Germline assignment: CDR1 KGHSH and CDR2 LQKENI. This CDR3 is 16 amino acids long. The CDR3 sequence is CASSPVLWGGLREQYF. CDR3 nucleotide sequence: TGTGCCAGCTCACCGGTTTTGTGGGGAGGCCTTCGCGAGCAGTACTTC. Looking up the rest from reference TRBV18 and TRBJ2-7 gives the full variable domain: NAGVMQNPRHLVRRRGQEARLRCSPMKGHSHVYWYRQLPEEGLKFMVYLQKENIIDESGMPKERFSAEFPKEGPSILRIQQVVRGDSAAYFCASSPVLWGGLREQYFGPGTRLTVT.

The CDR3 spells CASRSFDTQYF. Here the CDR3 DNA reads TGTGCCAGCAGATCGTTCGATACGCAGTATTTT. V is TRBV2 and J is TRBJ2-3; D is uncertain. CDR3 length: 11 residues. The germline gives CDR1 SNHLY, CDR2 FYNNEI. V lost 6 bases and J 6 bases, leaving 7 bases between the germline ends.

V usage is TRBV7-3 and J usage is TRBJ2-1; 10 nucleotides agree with TRBD2. Germline V gene data show CDR1 as SGHTA and CDR2 as FQGTGA. This CDR3 region has 17 residues. The ends lost 1 base at V and 6 bases at J; junction bases unmatched: 9. The CDR3 DNA reads as TGTGCCAGCAGCTTAAGTGGATTAGCGGGGGGATTCAATGAGCAGTTCTTC. This codes for CASSLSGLAGGFNEQFF.

In DNA form, the CDR3 reads TGTGCCAGTAGGGGGACTAGCGGGGGAAGCGAGACCCAGTACTTC. Protein product: CASRGTSGGSETQYF. V and J are TRBV19 and TRBJ2-5, with 14 bases that match TRBD2. Germline assignment: CDR1 LNHDA and CDR2 SQIVND (reference sequence). CDR3 length: 15 residues. After removal of 6 bases from V and 5 bases from J, the junction contained 5 bases not matched to a gene.

The CDR3 DNA reads as TGTGCCAGCTCACCCAGGGGTTCGAACTATGGCTACACCTTC. Amino acids: CASSPRGSNYGYTF. This sequence joins TRBV18 and TRBJ1-2; perhaps TRBD1 as D (6 bases). CDR1 KGHSH and CDR2 LQKENI come from the germline V gene. The CDR3 consists of 14 residues. The V and J ends lost 3 bases and 2 bases respectively, with 10 bases between them.

CDR3 in DNA: TGTGCCAGCAAACGGGACAATGAGCAGTTCTTC. As protein: CASKRDNEQFF. This chain connects TRBV9 to TRBJ2-1; D is ambiguous. There are 11 residues in the CDR3. Deletions cut 6 bases from V and 5 bases from J, with 6 bases between. The germline V gene has CDR1 SGDLS and CDR2 YYNGEE.

The chain links TRBV9 to TRBJ2-2, with D possibly being TRBD1 (6 bases). Trimming removed 0 bases at V and 1 base at J, with 10 bases between. Germline assignment: CDR1 SGDLS and CDR2 YYNGEE. The CDR3 covers 16 residues. The CDR3 spells CASSVGSRGNTGELFF. CDR3 nucleotides: TGTGCCAGCAGCGTAGGTTCCAGGGGGAACACCGGGGAGCTGTTTTTT. The whole variable domain, remainder taken from reference TRBV9 and TRBJ2-2, is DSGVTQTPKHLITATGQRVTLRCSPRSGDLSVYWYQQSLDQGLQFLIQYYNGEERAKGNILERFSAQQFPDLHSELNLSSLELGDSALYFCASSVGSRGNTGELFFGEGSRLTVL.

This clone was seen once. This chain joins TRBV10-3 and TRBJ2-7; possible D gene TRBD1, 6 bases. Germline lookup yields CDR1 ENHRY and CDR2 SYGVKD. The CDR3 runs to 14 residues. V lost 4 bases, J lost 5 bases, and 15 bases lay in between. The CDR3 DNA follows: TGTGCCATCAGTGTTCGACAGGAAGTAAACGAGCAGTACTTC. Translating gives CAISVRQEVNEQYF.